This passage covers 26 T cell receptor beta chains from one sample sequenced in a study of blood T cells in healthy people across ages. A sample-barcoded 5' primer and a J-beta primer mix were used in a second PCR of about 6 to 12 cycles. One entry per CDR3 protein results from TCRdb running MiXCR on the 5' RACE reads. The table has more than 1 million distinct CDR3 sequences, 45% seen once. The sequenced sample was blood. Source of these receptors: a woman aged 55-70 years in good health.

This clonotype was found a few times. The genes are TRBV29-1 and TRBJ2-1; D gene uncertain. The CDR3 has 13 residues. Germline V gene lookup returns CDR1 SQVTM and CDR2 ANQGSEA. V lost 7 bases and J lost 1, with 11 bases in between. CDR3: CSARSGSYNEQFF. DNA of the CDR3: TGCAGCGCCCGGTCCGGGTCCTACAATGAGCAGTTCTTC.

This chain uses TRBV6-1 with TRBJ2-5; 9 nucleotides align to TRBD2. The CDR3 runs to 15 residues. The J segment lost 11 bases and the V segment lost 7 bases, leaving 17 bases of the junction unmatched. Germline assignment: CDR1 MNHNS and CDR2 SASEGT. CDR3 DNA sequence: TGTGCCAGCACCGAGTTAGCGGGAGCCTACAATGAGCAGTACTTC. Its protein product is CASTELAGAYNEQYF.

This sequence joins TRBV7-2 and TRBJ2-5; possible D gene TRBD2, 6 bases. The CDR3 is 13 amino acids. With 5 bases removed from V and 11 bases from J, the gap between germline ends came to 18 bases. Germline loops: CDR1 SGHTA, CDR2 FQGNSA. The CDR3: CASSTGLSNEQYF. The CDR3 region has the DNA TGTGCCAGCAGCACAGGACTATCAAATGAGCAGTACTTC.

This sequence joins TRBV20-1 and TRBJ2-6; 7 bases map to TRBD2. The V and J ends lost 0 bases and 3 bases, in that order; junction bases with no gene match: 5. The germline V gene encodes CDR1 DFQATT and CDR2 SNEGSKA (reference sequence). This CDR3 spans 16 amino acids. The DNA for the CDR3 is TGCAGTGCTAGAGATTGGGAGGGAGGTGGGGCCAACGTCCTGACTTTC. Its protein is CSARDWEGGGANVLTF.

The rearrangement links TRBV27 to TRBJ2-1; perhaps TRBD2 as D (5 bases). CDR1 and CDR2 from the germline V gene are MNHEY and SMNVEV (reference sequence). V lost 10 bases to trimming and J lost 12 bases, with 22 bases between them. CDR3 size: 13 residues. The CDR3 loop reads CATSKVKGRGQFF. CDR3 nucleotide sequence: TGTGCCACGTCCAAGGTAAAAGGGAGAGGGCAGTTCTTC.

This clonotype was detected a few times. J is TRBJ2-7 and V is TRBV5-1, with D hard to call. Germline values: CDR1 SGHRS, CDR2 YFSETQ. This CDR3 contains 14 residues. The V and J ends lost 0 bases and 7 bases respectively, with 14 bases between them. CDR3 sequence: CASSLDLGLGEQYF. The CDR3 nucleotides are TGCGCCAGCAGCTTGGATCTGGGATTGGGGGAGCAGTACTTC.

The rearrangement joins TRBV30 to TRBJ1-6; tentatively, D is TRBD1 (6 bases). The germline V gene has CDR1 GTSNPN and CDR2 SVGIG (reference sequence). This CDR3 region has 14 residues. Between the trimmed V and J ends, which lost 3 bases and 5 bases, there was a span of 11 bases. The CDR3 sequence is CAWRTDRNNSPLHF. The DNA of the CDR3 is TGTGCCTGGAGGACAGACAGGAATAATTCACCCCTCCACTTT.

The gene calls are TRBV27 and TRBJ2-7, with 13 bases identical to TRBD2. Germline CDR1 MNHEY, CDR2 SMNVEV (reference sequence). CDR3 length equals 15 residues. V gave up 7 bases and J gave up 3 bases; unmatched junction bases: 6. The CDR3 nucleotides read TGTGCCAGCAAATTACTAGCGGGAGGGAACTACGAGCAGTACTTC. Amino acids: CASKLLAGGNYEQYF.

This clonotype has ten or more counts. The V gene is TRBV9, the J gene TRBJ2-5; 14 nucleotides align to TRBD2. Germline-derived CDR1 and CDR2 are SGDLS and YYNGEE. The CDR3 runs to 15 residues. V was pared by 2 bases and J by 5 bases, with 2 bases of the junction left unmatched. Here the CDR3 reads CASSVGLAGVETQYF. The CDR3 region has the DNA TGTGCCAGCAGCGTGGGACTAGCGGGAGTCGAGACCCAGTACTTC. Based on the CDR3 plus reference TRBV9 and TRBJ2-5, the full variable domain is DSGVTQTPKHLITATGQRVTLRCSPRSGDLSVYWYQQSLDQGLQFLIQYYNGEERAKGNILERFSAQQFPDLHSELNLSSLELGDSALYFCASSVGLAGVETQYFGPGTRLLVL.

This rearrangement joins TRBV20-1 to TRBJ2-5, with 7 bases identical to TRBD1. V trimming: 5 bases; J trimming: 4 bases; junction bases outside the gene matches: 7. Germline values: CDR1 DFQATT, CDR2 SNEGSKA (reference sequence). The CDR3 has 13 residues. The CDR3 nucleotides read TGCAGTGCTGTCAGGGGGTCTGGAGAGACCCAGTACTTC. It specifies CSAVRGSGETQYF.

A few counts support this clonotype. The junction differs from germline at one of its ends, possibly a read error. The chain uses TRBV29-1 and TRBJ2-7; maybe TRBD2 (6 bases). CDR3 length equals 14 residues. The germline gives CDR1 SQVTM, CDR2 ANQGSEA. This CDR3 reads CSVGRGAQTYEQYF. DNA for the CDR3: TGCAGTGTTGGGCGCGGGGCCCAAACCTACGAGCAGTACTTC.

This clonotype was counted between two and nine times. The V call is TRBV29-1, the J call TRBJ1-1, with D perhaps matching TRBD1 (6 bases). V was clipped by 3 bases and J by 0 bases, with 11 bases between them. The CDR3 runs to 14 residues. From germline, CDR1 is SQVTM and CDR2 ANQGSEA. CDR3 residues: CSVEGTPVNTEAFF. In DNA form, the CDR3 reads TGCAGCGTTGAGGGGACACCGGTGAACACTGAAGCTTTCTTT.

The V call is TRBV6-4, the J call TRBJ1-5; 7 bases fit TRBD1. The CDR3 has 14 amino acids. Germline values: CDR1 MRHNA, CDR2 SNTAGT. Germline trimming cut 6 bases from V and 4 bases from J; bases unmatched to any gene: 6. For the CDR3, the DNA is TGTGCCAGCAGCGCGGAGACAGGGAATCAGCCCCAGCATTTT. The encoded protein is CASSAETGNQPQHF.

V usage is TRBV2 and J usage is TRBJ2-1; D gene ambiguous. V was cut by 6 bases and J by 10 bases, with 13 bases left in between. Germline V CDR1 and CDR2: SNHLY, FYNNEI. This CDR3 has 12 residues. This CDR3 reads CASRELRREQFF. DNA of the CDR3: TGTGCCAGCAGGGAGCTCAGGCGGGAGCAGTTCTTC.

This clonotype was detected a few times. It may be a read error: a sequence one base away is much more abundant. This chain uses TRBV5-1 with TRBJ2-7; 8 nucleotides match TRBD1. The CDR3 totals 14 residues. The germline gives CDR1 SGHRS, CDR2 YFSETQ. The CDR3 DNA is TGCGCCAGCAGCGCCGGGACAGGAACCTACGTGCAGTACTTC. Its protein product is CASSAGTGTYVQYF.

This chain connects TRBV6-6 to TRBJ2-7, with a possible D match to TRBD2 (6 bases). V was pared by 7 bases and J by 3 bases, with 13 bases between. The CDR3 loop spans 13 amino acids. The germline gives CDR1 MNHNY, CDR2 SVGAGI (reference sequence). The chain's CDR3 is CASKWDSYYEQYF. The CDR3 DNA reads TGTGCCAGCAAATGGGACTCCTACTACGAGCAGTACTTC.

The table lists this clonotype with many counts. V and J are TRBV10-3 and TRBJ2-5, with TRBD2 matching over 11 bases. The end of the DNA aligns better with TRBJ2-7, so the J call may be wrong. CDR3 length equals 14 residues. Germline CDR1 ENHRY, CDR2 SYGVKD. CDR3 amino acids: CAISVGLAGGEQYF. CDR3 nucleotides: TGTGCCATCAGTGTAGGGCTAGCGGGAGGCGAGCAGTACTTC.

The CDR3: CASSRTGGPSYEQYF. The DNA for the CDR3 is TGTGCCAGCAGTCGGACGGGGGGGCCGTCCTACGAGCAGTACTTC. The chain joins TRBV28 to TRBJ2-7, with TRBD2 matching 8 bases. This CDR3 has 15 amino acids. The trim removed 5 bases at V and 1 base at J, leaving 7 bases unmatched. Germline CDR1 MDHEN, CDR2 SYDVKM.

J is TRBJ2-5 and V is TRBV4-1, with TRBD2 matching over 10 bases. The CDR3 is made up of 15 amino acids. Germline V CDR1 and CDR2: MGHRA, YSYEKL. Trimming removed 7 bases from V and 11 bases from J; junction bases left unmatched: 16. CDR3 DNA sequence: TGCGCCAGCACCACCGGGACTAGCGATTACAATGAGCAGTACTTC. Translated, it gives CASTTGTSDYNEQYF.

The rearrangement links TRBV9 to TRBJ2-7, with TRBD2 as a possible D gene (6 bases). The length of the CDR3 is 18 residues. V was pared by 0 bases and J by 3 bases, with 22 bases between. Per germline, CDR1 SGDLS and CDR2 YYNGEE. Here the CDR3 DNA reads TGTGCCAGCAGCGTAGGCCTACGGAGGGTAGATGGGATCTACGAGCAGTACTTC. It is translated as CASSVGLRRVDGIYEQYF.

This rearrangement joins TRBV5-1 to TRBJ2-7; tentatively, D is TRBD1 (6 bases). V lost 5 bases to trimming and J lost 3 bases, with 15 bases between them. Germline values: CDR1 SGHRS, CDR2 YFSETQ. CDR3 size: 14 residues. The CDR3 here is CASSFRDTFYEQYF. CDR3 DNA: TGCGCCAGCAGTTTCCGGGACACCTTCTACGAGCAGTACTTC. Variable domain in full (rest from reference TRBV5-1 and TRBJ2-7): KAGVTQTPRYLIKTRGQQVTLSCSPISGHRSVSWYQQTPGQGLQFLFEYFSETQRNKGNFPGRFSGRQFSNSRSEMNVSTLELGDSALYLCASSFRDTFYEQYFGPGTRLTVT.

This clonotype was detected a few times. V gene TRBV28 combines with J gene TRBJ2-7; D is unclear. V shed 6 bases and J shed 1 base, with 10 bases lying between them. The CDR3 runs to 13 residues. Germline V gene sequence: CDR1 MDHEN, CDR2 SYDVKM. CDR3 coding DNA: TGTGCCAGCAGGCAGCCCAGATCCTACGAGCAGTACTTC. As protein: CASRQPRSYEQYF.

The chain carries TRBV29-1 and TRBJ2-7; no firm D call. Germline values: CDR1 SQVTM, CDR2 ANQGSEA. Trimming removed 3 bases from V and 3 bases from J, with 15 bases in between. CDR3 size: 14 residues. The CDR3 reads CSVEVQAANYEQYF. In nucleotides, the CDR3 is TGCAGCGTTGAGGTACAAGCAGCCAACTACGAGCAGTACTTC.

The rearrangement joins TRBV10-3 to TRBJ1-5; 7 nucleotides line up with TRBD1. The germline CDR1 and CDR2 sequences are ENHRY and SYGVKD. This CDR3 is 15 amino acids long. After removal of 3 bases from V and 0 bases from J, the junction contained 2 bases not matched to a gene. This CDR3 is CAISDRGSSNQPQHF. As DNA, the CDR3 is TGTGCCATCAGTGACAGGGGGTCTAGCAATCAGCCCCAGCATTTT.

V usage is TRBV5-6 and J usage is TRBJ2-7; 7 bases align to TRBD1. Germline assignment: CDR1 SGHDT and CDR2 YYEEEE. V gave up 3 bases and J gave up 2 bases; unmatched junction bases: 11. The CDR3 totals 16 residues. CDR3 DNA sequence: TGTGCCAGCAGCTCAAGCGAGGACAGGCGCCCCTACGAGCAGTACTTC. Amino acids: CASSSSEDRRPYEQYF.

The chain is built from TRBV4-2 and TRBJ2-7; D tentatively fits TRBD1 or TRBD2 (5 bases each). This CDR3 comprises 16 residues. Trimming cost V 4 bases and J 7 bases, with 23 bases left between them. From germline, CDR1 is LGHNA and CDR2 YNFKEQ. The CDR3 loop is CASSPGPRLSGDEQYF. The DNA for the CDR3 is TGTGCCAGCAGCCCGGGACCAAGACTCTCTGGCGATGAGCAGTACTTC.